The T cell receptor (beta chain) under discussion was sequenced for a study of blood T cells in healthy people across ages (dated by TCRdb to the mid-2010s). About the full investigation: In model experiments, roughly one uniquely barcoded TCR beta cDNA molecule per two T cells was captured by template switching. Using deep sequencing normalized with unique cDNA molecular identifiers, the study measured how TCR beta repertoire diversity changes with age. The donors were split into four age groups: young (average 16 years), middle-aged (roughly 42), aged (approximately 60) and long-lived (roughly 86). To avoid experimental bias, donors of different ages were randomly spread across the sequencing lanes. Using the same blood draw, the study looked at two additional independent replicas of 1 million unique cDNA reads for two donors, one aged 18 to 29 and the other aged 80 or older.

Taken from cysteine to phenylalanine, the CDR3 has 13 residues. This entry keeps only the CDR3 DNA: 39 bases, framed from base 1. Deletion took 1 base off V and 10 bases off J, with a span of 13 bases between the germline ends. Reading the germline V gene gives CDR1 SGHTA and CDR2 FQGNSA. Regarding this clonotype: The clone's antigen remains unknown. No base qualities exist here, and no much larger clone lies one base off it.

Donors were roughly 40 systemically healthy Caucasian individuals from Russia aged roughly 6 to 90 years. Each donor gave approximately 10 milliliters of peripheral blood, collected into EDTA-treated Vacutainer tubes. Ficoll-Paque density-gradient centrifugation was used to isolate PBMCs, with at least 7 million per sample. Trizol reagent was used to extract total RNA from PBMCs, with at least 6 micrograms per sample. Naive CD45RAhigh/CD27high T cell percentages were measured by flow cytometry on a PBMC aliquot from every donor. On the study overall, not on this receptor specifically: Because donor CMV infection status was unknown, age-related changes in expanded clonotypes were potentially confounded. Estimates of total diversity from one million sequenced T cells were regarded as lower bounds and underestimates. As age increased, observed TCR beta diversity per million T cells dropped in a roughly linear way, and a significant reduction was already evident by age 40. There was a strong correlation between observed TCR beta diversity and the percentage of naive T cells measured by flow cytometry. Compared with the aged group, the long-lived group had more naive CD4+ T cells, fewer expanded clones and increased TCR diversity, suggesting age selection. Because profiling used bulk unsorted PBMCs, naive and antigen-experienced compartments could not be compared conclusively.

Libraries were prepared through 5' RACE. TCRdb names Illumina HiSeq 2500 as the instrument used. A second PCR of roughly 6 to 11 cycles was run with a J-beta primer mix and a sample-barcoded 5' primer. A unique molecular identifier was introduced onto each TCR beta cDNA molecule by a template-switch 5' adaptor carrying 12 random nucleotides. Each sample yielded at least 2.5 million CDR3-containing paired-end reads. First-strand cDNA was synthesized from all RNA with the Mint cDNA synthesis kit, primed by a TRBC-specific oligonucleotide. All cDNA was treated with uracil-DNA glycosylase and then went through a first 18-cycle PCR with the universal primers M1SS and BC2_uni_R. Per the authors' processing: Normalization of each sample was performed by random selection of 1 million high-quality reads, each carrying a distinct molecular identifier. Instead of being binned into consensus sequences, reads that shared molecular identifiers were thrown out. MiTCR, set to a Q25 quality threshold and the strictest error-elimination algorithm, was used for CDR3 identification, clonotype clustering and error correction. A nonparametric unseen species model with Euler transformation was used to estimate lower-bound total TCR beta diversity. The public reads were quality trimmed at Q25 with fastp and then assembled into clones with MiXCR by TCRdb, keeping productive beta chains. Here each entry gathers all rows of one CDR3 protein and keeps the most common genes and DNA. TCRdb, not the authors, supplied the V and J calls. The sample data list roughly 720,000 distinct CDR3 sequences, and about 53% of these were observed just once. Approximately 41% of the sample is taken by the ten largest.

The rearrangement combines TRBV7-2 with TRBJ2-5; the D gene is perhaps TRBD2, on 6 matching bases. The TCR originated in a man at least 80 years old in good health. Sequencing was carried out using blood. The CDR3 in this case is CASSLVAGGVQYF. The nucleotide sequence is given as TGTGCCAGCAGCTTAGTCGCCGGAGGGGTCCAGTACTTC.